This T cell receptor (beta chain) is from a study of blood T cell repertoires in COVID-19. Study at large: The United States, Italy and Spain provided the acute and convalescent COVID-19 samples. The analysed material was cDNA or gDNA that came from T cells, B-cell-depleted T cells, or PBMCs.

Worth noting for this clone: One junction end disagrees with the germline gene, perhaps due to a read error.

As originally analysed: Estimated nucleated cell counts came from reference gene primer amplification. TCRdb's table, derived via immunoSEQ multiplex PCR, lists solely in-frame clones and lacks some. The V and J calls and the clone size are those of that table, but D and trimming were determined from the DNA. The repertoire includes about 270,000 clones, around 90% of them detected once, and over 3.5% sits in the top ten. Cohorts were determined from participant-reported clinical history. This CDR3 is built from 16 residues. Germline V gene data show CDR1 as SEHNR and CDR2 as FQNEAQ (reference sequence).

The sequence came from a woman in her thirties with acute COVID-19. The sequencing sample was made of PBMCs or T cells enriched from blood (not recorded which). The chain links TRBV7-9 to TRBJ2-7; perhaps TRBD2 as D (5 bases). The CDR3 loop is CASSLESLASKAEKYF. The CDR3 nucleotides are TGTGCCAGCAGCTTAGAATCGTTAGCGAGCAAGGCCGAGAAGTACTTC.